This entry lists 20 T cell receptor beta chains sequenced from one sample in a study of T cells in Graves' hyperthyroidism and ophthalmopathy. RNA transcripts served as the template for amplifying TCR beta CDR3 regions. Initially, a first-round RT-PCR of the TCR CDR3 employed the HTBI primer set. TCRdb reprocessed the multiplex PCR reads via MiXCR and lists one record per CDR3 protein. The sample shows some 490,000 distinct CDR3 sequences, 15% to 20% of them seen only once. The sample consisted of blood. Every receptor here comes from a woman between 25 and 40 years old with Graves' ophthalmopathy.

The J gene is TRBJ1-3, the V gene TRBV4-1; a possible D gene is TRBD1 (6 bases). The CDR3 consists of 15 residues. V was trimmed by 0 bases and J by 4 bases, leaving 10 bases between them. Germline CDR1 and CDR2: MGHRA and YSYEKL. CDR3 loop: CASSQDGGRGNTIYF. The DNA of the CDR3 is TGCGCCAGCAGCCAAGATGGGGGGCGAGGAAACACCATATATTTT.

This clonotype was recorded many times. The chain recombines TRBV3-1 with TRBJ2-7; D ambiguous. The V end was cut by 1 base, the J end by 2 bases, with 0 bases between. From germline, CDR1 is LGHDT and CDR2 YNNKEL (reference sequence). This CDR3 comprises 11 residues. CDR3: CASSQAYEQYF. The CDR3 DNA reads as TGTGCCAGCAGCCAAGCCTACGAGCAGTACTTC.

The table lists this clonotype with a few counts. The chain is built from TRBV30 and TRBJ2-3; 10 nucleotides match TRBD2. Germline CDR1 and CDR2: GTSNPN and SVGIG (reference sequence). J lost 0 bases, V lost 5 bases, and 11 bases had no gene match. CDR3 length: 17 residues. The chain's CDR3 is CAWEARILAGSTDTQYF. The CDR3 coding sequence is TGTGCCTGGGAAGCCCGTATACTAGCGGGAAGCACAGATACGCAGTATTTT.

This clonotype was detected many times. CDR3 sequence (DNA): TGTGCCAGCAGCTTAGGGGTAGAGCAGCCCCAGCATTTT. Amino acids: CASSLGVEQPQHF. The genes are TRBV7-2 and TRBJ1-5; D not resolved. The germline V gene encodes CDR1 SGHTA and CDR2 FQGNSA. With 1 base removed from V and 7 bases from J, the gap between germline ends came to 8 bases. This CDR3 has 13 residues.

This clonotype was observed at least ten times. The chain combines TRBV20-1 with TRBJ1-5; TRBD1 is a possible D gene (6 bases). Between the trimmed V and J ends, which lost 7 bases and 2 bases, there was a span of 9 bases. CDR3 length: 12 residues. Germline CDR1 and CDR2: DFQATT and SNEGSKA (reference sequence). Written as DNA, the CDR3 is TGCAGTGGGGGGGCTGGCAATCAGCCCCAGCATTTT. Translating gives CSGGAGNQPQHF.

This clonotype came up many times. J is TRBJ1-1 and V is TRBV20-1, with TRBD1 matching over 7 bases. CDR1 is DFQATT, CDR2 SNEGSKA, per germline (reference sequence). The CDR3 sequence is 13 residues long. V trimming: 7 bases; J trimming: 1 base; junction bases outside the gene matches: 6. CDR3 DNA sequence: TGCAGTGTCCCGGGACAGCAGAACACTGAAGCTTTCTTT. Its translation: CSVPGQQNTEAFF.

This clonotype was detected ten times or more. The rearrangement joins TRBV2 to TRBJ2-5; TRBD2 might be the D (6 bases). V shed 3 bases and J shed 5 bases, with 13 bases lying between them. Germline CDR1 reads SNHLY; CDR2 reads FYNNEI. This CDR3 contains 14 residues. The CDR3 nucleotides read TGTGCCAGCAGTGATCCGCCTAGCGAGGAGACCCAGTACTTC. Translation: CASSDPPSEETQYF.

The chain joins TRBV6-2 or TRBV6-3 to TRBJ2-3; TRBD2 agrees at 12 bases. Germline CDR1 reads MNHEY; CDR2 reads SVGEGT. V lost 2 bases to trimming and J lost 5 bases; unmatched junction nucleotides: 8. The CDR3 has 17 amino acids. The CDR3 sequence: CASSYASGRAGKDTQYF. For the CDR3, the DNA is TGTGCCAGCAGTTACGCTAGCGGGAGGGCCGGTAAAGATACGCAGTATTTT.

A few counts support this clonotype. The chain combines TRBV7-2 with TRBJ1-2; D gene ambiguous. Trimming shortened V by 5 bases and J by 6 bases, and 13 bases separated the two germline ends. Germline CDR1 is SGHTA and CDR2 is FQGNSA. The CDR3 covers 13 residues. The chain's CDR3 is CASSRLRDDGYTF. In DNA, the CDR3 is TGTGCCAGCAGCCGATTAAGAGACGATGGCTACACCTTC. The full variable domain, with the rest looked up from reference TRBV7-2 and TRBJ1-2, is GAGVSQSPSNKVTEKGKDVELRCDPISGHTALYWYRQSLGQGLEFLIYFQGNSAPDKSGLPSDRFSAERTGGSVSTLTIQRTQQEDSAVYLCASSRLRDDGYTFGSGTRLTVV.

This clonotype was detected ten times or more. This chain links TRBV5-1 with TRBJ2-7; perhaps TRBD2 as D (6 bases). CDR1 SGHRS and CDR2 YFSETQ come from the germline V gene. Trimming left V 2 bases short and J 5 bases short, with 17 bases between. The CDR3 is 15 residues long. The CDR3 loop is CASSLAWGGRDEQYF. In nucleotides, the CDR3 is TGCGCCAGCAGCTTAGCTTGGGGAGGACGGGACGAGCAGTACTTC. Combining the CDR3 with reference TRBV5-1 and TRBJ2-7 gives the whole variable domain KAGVTQTPRYLIKTRGQQVTLSCSPISGHRSVSWYQQTPGQGLQFLFEYFSETQRNKGNFPGRFSGRQFSNSRSEMNVSTLELGDSALYLCASSLAWGGRDEQYFGPGTRLTVT.

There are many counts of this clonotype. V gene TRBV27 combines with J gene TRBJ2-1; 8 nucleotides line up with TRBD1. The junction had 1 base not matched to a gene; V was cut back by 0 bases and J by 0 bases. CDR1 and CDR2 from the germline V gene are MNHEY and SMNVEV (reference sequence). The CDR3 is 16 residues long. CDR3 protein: CASSLSTGGSYNEQFF. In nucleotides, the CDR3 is TGTGCCAGCAGTTTATCTACAGGGGGCTCCTACAATGAGCAGTTCTTC.

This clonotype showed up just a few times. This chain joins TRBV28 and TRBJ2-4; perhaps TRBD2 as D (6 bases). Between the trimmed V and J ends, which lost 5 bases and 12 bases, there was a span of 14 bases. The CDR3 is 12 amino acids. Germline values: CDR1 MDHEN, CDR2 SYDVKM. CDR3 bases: TGTGCCAGCAGTATCTCGGGACTCCCTCAGTACTTC. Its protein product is CASSISGLPQYF.

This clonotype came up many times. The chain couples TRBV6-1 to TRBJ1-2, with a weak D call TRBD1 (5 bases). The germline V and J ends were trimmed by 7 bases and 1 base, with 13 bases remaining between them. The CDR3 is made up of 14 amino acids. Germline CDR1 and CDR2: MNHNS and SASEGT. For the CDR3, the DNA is TGTGCCAGCACCTGGGACTTCCTTAACTATGGCTACACCTTC. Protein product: CASTWDFLNYGYTF.

CDR3 in amino acids: CASSQTGEGEAFF. The DNA for the CDR3 is TGCGCCAGCAGCCAAACCGGCGAGGGTGAAGCTTTCTTT. The chain recombines TRBV4-1 with TRBJ1-1; D remains ambiguous. Germline assignment: CDR1 MGHRA and CDR2 YSYEKL. This CDR3 has 13 amino acids. V dropped 2 bases and J dropped 7 bases, with 11 bases sitting between them.

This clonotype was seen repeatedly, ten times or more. The CDR3 is CASSEVREVGYTF. The CDR3 DNA reads TGTGCCAGCAGTGAGGTCAGGGAGGTAGGCTACACCTTC. The rearrangement uses TRBV2 and TRBJ1-2, with D possibly being TRBD1 (5 bases). Germline V CDR1 and CDR2: SNHLY, FYNNEI. The CDR3 has 13 residues. With 3 bases removed from V and 8 bases from J, the gap between germline ends came to 13 bases.

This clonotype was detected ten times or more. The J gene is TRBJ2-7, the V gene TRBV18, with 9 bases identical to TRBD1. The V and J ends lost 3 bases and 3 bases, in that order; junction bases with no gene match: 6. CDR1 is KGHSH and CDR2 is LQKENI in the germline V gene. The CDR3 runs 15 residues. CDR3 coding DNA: TGTGCCAGCTCACCGGGGACAGGGTCAATCTACGAGCAGTACTTC. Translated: CASSPGTGSIYEQYF. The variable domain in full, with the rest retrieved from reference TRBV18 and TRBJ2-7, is NAGVMQNPRHLVRRRGQEARLRCSPMKGHSHVYWYRQLPEEGLKFMVYLQKENIIDESGMPKERFSAEFPKEGPSILRIQQVVRGDSAAYFCASSPGTGSIYEQYFGPGTRLTVT.

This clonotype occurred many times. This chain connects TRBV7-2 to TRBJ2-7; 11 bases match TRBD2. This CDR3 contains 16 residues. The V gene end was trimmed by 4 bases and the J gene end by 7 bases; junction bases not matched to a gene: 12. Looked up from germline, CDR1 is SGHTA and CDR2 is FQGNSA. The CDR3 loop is CASSSYSGRALNEQYF. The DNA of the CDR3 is TGTGCCAGCAGCTCGTATAGCGGGAGGGCCCTGAATGAGCAGTACTTC.

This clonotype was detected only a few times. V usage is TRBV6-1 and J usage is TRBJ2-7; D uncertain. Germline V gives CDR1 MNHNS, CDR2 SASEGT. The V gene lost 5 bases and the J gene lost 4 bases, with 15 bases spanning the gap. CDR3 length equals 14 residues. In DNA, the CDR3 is TGTGCCAGCAGTCATTCCGGTGCCTCGTACGAGCAGTACTTC. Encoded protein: CASSHSGASYEQYF.

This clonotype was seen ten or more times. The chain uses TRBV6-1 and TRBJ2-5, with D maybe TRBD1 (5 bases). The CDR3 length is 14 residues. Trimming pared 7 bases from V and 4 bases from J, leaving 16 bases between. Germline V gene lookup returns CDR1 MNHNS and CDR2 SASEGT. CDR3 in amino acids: CASTPHQGSETQYF. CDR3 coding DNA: TGTGCCAGCACCCCACATCAGGGATCAGAGACCCAGTACTTC.

This chain's CDR3 is CASKVGGNSPLHF. In DNA, the CDR3 is TGTGCCAGCAAGGTGGGGGGAAATTCACCCCTCCACTTT. V gene TRBV28 combines with J gene TRBJ1-6; D is perhaps TRBD1 (5 bases). V gave up 7 bases and J gave up 7 bases, with 11 bases separating them. Germline V gene lookup returns CDR1 MDHEN and CDR2 SYDVKM. The CDR3 loop spans 13 amino acids.